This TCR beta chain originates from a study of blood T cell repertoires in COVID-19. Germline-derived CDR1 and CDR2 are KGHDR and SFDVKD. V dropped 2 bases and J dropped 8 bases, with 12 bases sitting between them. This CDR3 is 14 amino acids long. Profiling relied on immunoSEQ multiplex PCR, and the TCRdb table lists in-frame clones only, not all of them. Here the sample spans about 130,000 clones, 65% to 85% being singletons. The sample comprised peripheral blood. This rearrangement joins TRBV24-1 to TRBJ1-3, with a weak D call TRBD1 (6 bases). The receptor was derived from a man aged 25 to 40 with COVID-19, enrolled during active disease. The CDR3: CATSDSHGGDTIYF. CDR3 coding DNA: TGTGCCACCAGTGATTCTCATGGGGGCGACACCATATATTTT.